These 4 T cell receptor beta chains came from one sample sequenced in a study of blood T cell repertoires in COVID-19 (dated by TCRdb to the early 2020s). Libraries were prepared through the immunoSEQ multiplex PCR assay. In its TCRdb copy, this immuneACCESS table keeps in-frame sequences only and misses some clones. Where compared with another copy, unresolved V genes explain less than half of these, and the others have no known cause. Across this sample there are 75,000 to 90,000 clones, with more than 85% seen only once. Under 8.5% of the sample rests with the top ten. Sequenced material: peripheral blood. These receptors were obtained from a man older than 75 with active or convalescent COVID-19.

The chain couples TRBV5-1 to TRBJ2-2; the match to TRBD2 covers 8 bases. Trimming removed 4 bases from V and 6 bases from J; junction bases left unmatched: 8. The CDR3 loop spans 15 amino acids. Per germline, CDR1 SGHRS and CDR2 YFSETQ. The CDR3 here is CASSLVAGGSGELFF. The CDR3 nucleotides are TGCGCCAGCAGCCTAGTTGCGGGGGGTTCCGGGGAGCTGTTTTTT.

The chain links TRBV20-1 to TRBJ2-7; 10 nucleotides match TRBD2. The CDR3 is 13 residues long. CDR1 is DFQATT and CDR2 is SNEGSKA in the germline V gene (reference sequence). V was clipped by 3 bases and J by 4 bases; unmatched bases: 3. The CDR3 DNA reads as TGCAGTGCTAGTTCTAGCGGGGGATACGAGCAGTACGTC. Its translation: CSASSSGGYEQYV.

CDR3 nucleotide sequence: TGCGCCAGCAGCCAAGCAGGGGGTTTTTCTGGAAACACCATATATTTT. Translated, it gives CASSQAGGFSGNTIYF. The chain uses TRBV4-1 and TRBJ1-3; 7 nucleotides line up with TRBD1. The CDR3 has 16 amino acids. CDR1 is MGHRA, CDR2 YSYEKL, per germline. Trimming removed 1 base from V and 1 base from J; junction bases left unmatched: 4.

The gene calls are TRBV19 and TRBJ2-2, with 7 bases fitting TRBD2. V trimming: 4 bases; J trimming: 6 bases; junction bases outside the gene matches: 5. CDR3 size: 14 residues. Per germline, CDR1 LNHDA and CDR2 SQIVND (reference sequence). The DNA of the CDR3 is TGTGCCAGTAGTAGCGGGAGAGTATCCGGGGAGCTGTTTTTT. It encodes CASSSGRVSGELFF.